The 3 T cell receptor beta chains presented below share a single source sample, sequenced in a study of glioma-infiltrating T cells. Using RNA template, CDR3s of TCR alpha and beta were amplified with iRepertoire arm-PCR. TCRdb re-derived calls from the multiplex PCR reads in MiXCR, one entry per CDR3 protein. The sample includes 150,000 or so distinct CDR3 sequences, approximately 39% of them seen just once. Sequencing was carried out using glioma tissue, nonneoplastic brain tissue, or PBMCs (not recorded which). These receptors originate from a human donor with low-grade glioma or glioblastoma, undergoing nonglioma brain surgery, or in good health (not recorded which).

This clonotype appeared a single time. The chain is built from TRBV2 and TRBJ1-4, with unresolved D. Trimming stripped 7 bases from V and 0 bases from J, with 12 bases between. The CDR3 sequence is 15 residues long. Per germline, CDR1 SNHLY and CDR2 FYNNEI. CDR3 bases: TGTGCCAGCACTCTCGACTACGCAACTAATGAAAAACTGTTTTTT. This codes for CASTLDYATNEKLFF. The variable domain in full, with the rest retrieved from reference TRBV2 and TRBJ1-4, is EPEVTQTPSHQVTQMGQEVILRCVPISNHLYFYWYRQILGQKVEFLVSFYNNEISEKSEIFDDQFSVERPDGSNFTLKIRSTKLEDSAMYFCASTLDYATNEKLFFGSGTQLSVL.

This clonotype was seen more than once but under ten times. The J gene is TRBJ2-3, the V gene TRBV4-2; 8 positions match TRBD2. The trim removed 2 bases at V and 0 bases at J, leaving 4 bases unmatched. Per the germline V gene, CDR1 is LGHNA and CDR2 is YNFKEQ. CDR3 size: 16 residues. In DNA form, the CDR3 reads TGTGCCAGCAGCCAATCTAGCGGGCCTAGCACAGATACGCAGTATTTT. Its translation: CASSQSSGPSTDTQYF.

The chain combines TRBV4-1 with TRBJ2-7; D tentatively fits TRBD1 or TRBD2 (5 bases each). Germline V lookup: CDR1 MGHRA, CDR2 YSYEKL. V was cut by 5 bases and J by 1 base, with 15 bases left in between. This CDR3 spans 15 amino acids. This chain's CDR3 is CASSVSGTGSYEQYF. CDR3 coding DNA: TGCGCCAGCAGCGTGTCCGGGACGGGATCCTACGAGCAGTACTTC.